What follows is one TCR beta chain and its context. Its antigen is unidentified. Additional DNA sequences in this sample encode the identical CDR3. Assay: immunoSEQ multiplex PCR; the TCRdb copy retains only in-frame clones and omits some. The data hold about 70,000 clones, with around 90% observed a single time. These data come from a study of OX40 agonist ivuxolimab in advanced cancers. Study-level findings and limits: Low normalized T-cell clonal expansion was also seen in some nonresponders.

Germline V CDR1 and CDR2: GTSNPN, SVGIG (reference sequence). The CDR3 length is 17 residues. The V end lost 2 bases, the J end lost 4 bases, and 20 bases lay between the germline ends. The specimen was CD4+ or CD8+ T cells sorted from blood, collected in a trial of the OX40 agonist ivuxolimab. V is TRBV30 and J is TRBJ2-2; D might be TRBD1 or TRBD2, each matching 5 bases. The receptor comes from an adult with an advanced solid tumor such as melanoma, head and neck, liver or kidney cancer. The CDR3 is CAWSRWWNGGGTGELFF. CDR3 DNA sequence: TGTGCCTGGAGTAGGTGGTGGAATGGGGGTGGCACCGGGGAGCTGTTTTTT.